This T cell receptor (beta chain) comes out of a study of control samples from healthy donors and cancer patients. Looked up from germline, CDR1 is SEHNR and CDR2 is FQNEAQ (reference sequence). The V end lost 5 bases, the J end lost 4 bases, and 12 bases lay between the germline ends. CDR3 length: 13 amino acids. Method: immunoSEQ multiplex PCR; TCRdb's copy keeps in-frame clones and lacks some. Here the sample spans tens of thousands of clones, 91% being singletons. The chain has TRBV7-9 and TRBJ2-7; D is uncertain. The receptor's source is a man aged 45 to 65 with lung cancer. The sequencing input was PBMCs. The CDR3 reads CASSTDGSYEQYF. DNA for the CDR3: TGTGCCAGCAGCACGGACGGAAGTTACGAGCAGTACTTC. Full variable domain (missing parts from reference TRBV7-9 and TRBJ2-7): DTGVSQNPRHKITKRGQNVTFRCDPISEHNRLYWYRQTLGQGPEFLTYFQNEAQLEKSRLLSDRFSAERPKGSFSTLEIQRTEQGDSAMYLCASSTDGSYEQYFGPGTRLTVT.